This TCR beta chain was found in a study of shared clonotypes between healthy human individuals. Per the authors' pipeline: Filtering differed because ImmunoSEQ produced junction-only sequences that carried no quality scores. Assay: immunoSEQ multiplex PCR; the TCRdb copy retains only in-frame clones and omits some. V and J calls and clone size are copied from that table; D and trimming were computed from the DNA. The sample has about 580,000 clones; 95% to 98% are singletons. Notes on this clone: Its specificity is unknown.

The CDR3 is 15 amino acids. V shed 5 bases, J shed 0 bases, and the junction held 7 bases outside the gene matches. Germline-derived CDR1 and CDR2 are SNHLY and FYNNEI. Study outcomes and limitations: Some naive CD4 clonotypes, 5% to 5.5%, turned up in common across a handful of donors. The generation probabilities recorded for non-shared clonotypes fell below those of clonotypes shared by all four donors.

Naive CD8 isolation took CD45RO-negative cells positively selected for CCR7 and excluded terminally differentiated effector memory CD45RA+ cells. This rearrangement joins TRBV2 to TRBJ2-7; 7 bases line up with TRBD2. This receptor was taken from a man aged 30 to 39 in good health. The sample consisted of naive CD8+ T cells sorted from blood. The CDR3 loop reads CASSRGREDSYEQYF. The CDR3 DNA sequence: TGTGCCAGCAGTAGAGGACGGGAGGACTCCTACGAGCAGTACTTC.